Shown below are 18 T cell receptor beta chains from a single sample sequenced in a study of OX40 agonist ivuxolimab in advanced cancers. Using immunoSEQ multiplex PCR, the repertoire was profiled, and TCRdb retains in-frame clones only, with some absent. The sample has 50,000 to 70,000 clones, roughly 84% seen once; the top ten hold less than 0.85%. Sequenced here: CD4+ or CD8+ T cells sorted from blood, sampled in a trial of the OX40 agonist ivuxolimab. The receptors shown here come from an adult with an advanced solid tumor such as melanoma, head and neck, liver or kidney cancer.

This clone was seen a single time. The genes are TRBV7-2 and TRBJ2-7; the match to TRBD2 covers 10 bases. The CDR3 spans 15 residues. The J segment lost 3 bases and the V segment lost 7 bases, leaving 9 bases of the junction unmatched. Germline V gene data show CDR1 as SGHTA and CDR2 as FQGNSA. The CDR3 spells CASTPPLAGVYEQYF. Written as DNA, the CDR3 is TGTGCCAGCACCCCCCCGCTAGCGGGGGTCTACGAGCAGTACTTC.

This chain links TRBV7-9 with TRBJ1-2; possibly TRBD1 for D (6 bases). The CDR3 is made up of 14 amino acids. Germline CDR1 and CDR2: SEHNR and FQNEAQ (reference sequence). Trimming cost V 1 base and J 4 bases, with 10 bases left between them. CDR3 coding DNA: TGTGCCAGCAGCTTAGGGGACAATACCTATGGCTACACCTTC. Translating it yields CASSLGDNTYGYTF.

The V and J genes are TRBV7-3 and TRBJ1-6, with unresolved D. This CDR3 is built from 14 residues. V dropped 5 bases and J dropped 7 bases, with 12 bases sitting between them. In germline, CDR1 is SGHTA, CDR2 FQGTGA. The CDR3 DNA sequence: TGTGCCAGCAGCGCCTCTGGCGGCAATTCACCCCTCCACTTT. Its translation: CASSASGGNSPLHF.

The rearrangement uses TRBV29-1 and TRBJ1-6, with D perhaps TRBD1 (5 bases). Germline CDR1 is SQVTM and CDR2 is ANQGSEA. CDR3 length: 13 residues. Trimming pared 6 bases from V and 10 bases from J, leaving 16 bases between. The chain's CDR3 is CSVTAGSGSPLHF. The CDR3 DNA is TGCAGCGTCACGGCCGGGTCAGGGTCACCCCTCCACTTT.

This chain uses TRBV18 with TRBJ2-2; D call uncertain. Trimming took off 0 bases at V and 6 bases at J, with 2 bases between the two ends. The V gene's germline CDR1 is KGHSH and CDR2 LQKENI. The CDR3 covers 12 residues. In DNA form, the CDR3 reads TGTGCCAGCTCACCACCCCCCGGGGAGCTGTTTTTT. Amino acids: CASSPPPGELFF.

The chain joins TRBV11-3 to TRBJ2-1; tentatively, D is TRBD2 (7 bases). CDR1 and CDR2 from the germline V gene are SGHNT and YENEEA. V lost 5 bases and J lost 9, with 17 bases in between. CDR3 length: 14 amino acids. The CDR3 protein is CASSKGEGWAEQFF. DNA for the CDR3: TGTGCCAGCAGCAAGGGGGAGGGATGGGCTGAGCAGTTCTTC.

V and J are TRBV4-1 and TRBJ2-2; D may correspond to TRBD1 or TRBD2 (6 bases each). Trimming took 0 bases from V and 3 from J, leaving 20 bases between them. CDR1 MGHRA and CDR2 YSYEKL come from the germline V gene. This CDR3 spans 19 amino acids. The CDR3 region is CASSQELAGGRVYTGELFF. The CDR3 region has the DNA TGCGCCAGCAGCCAAGAATTGGCCGGGGGCCGAGTTTACACCGGGGAGCTGTTTTTT.

This clone was picked up one time. The V call is TRBV10-3, the J call TRBJ2-1, with 9 bases matching TRBD1. The CDR3 runs 15 residues. Germline V gene data show CDR1 as ENHRY and CDR2 as SYGVKD. Losses at the gene ends were 4 bases for V and 9 bases for J; bases not matched to a gene: 10. Here the CDR3 reads CAISVGSGQGSEQFF. Written as DNA, the CDR3 is TGTGCCATCAGTGTGGGATCGGGACAGGGCAGTGAGCAGTTCTTC.

V gene TRBV27 combines with J gene TRBJ2-3; a possible D gene is TRBD2 (6 bases). Germline V lookup: CDR1 MNHEY, CDR2 SMNVEV (reference sequence). CDR3 length: 14 residues. Trimming pared 2 bases from V and 5 bases from J, leaving 11 bases between. The CDR3 nucleotides are TGTGCCAGCAGTTTAATAGCGGAGGGAGATACGCAGTATTTT. Translating it yields CASSLIAEGDTQYF.

The CDR3 coding sequence is TGTGCCAGCTCACTAAGCTCTGGAAACACCATATATTTT. This translates into CASSLSSGNTIYF. This chain uses TRBV18 with TRBJ1-3; D not resolved. The germline V gene encodes CDR1 KGHSH and CDR2 LQKENI. The CDR3 is 13 residues long. V was trimmed by 4 bases and J by 0 bases, leaving 4 bases between them.

J is TRBJ2-1 and V is TRBV18, with TRBD2 matching over 13 bases. The germline gives CDR1 KGHSH, CDR2 LQKENI. V lost 2 bases, J lost 9 bases, and 7 bases stayed unmatched. CDR3 length equals 16 residues. The CDR3: CASSPRTSGSQGEQFF. CDR3 nucleotide sequence: TGTGCCAGCTCACCAAGGACTAGCGGGAGCCAGGGTGAGCAGTTCTTC.

The gene calls are TRBV7-8 and TRBJ2-2; no firm D call. The CDR3 is 13 residues long. Germline V CDR1 and CDR2: SGHVS, FQNEAQ. V lost 6 bases to trimming and J lost 1 base, with 6 bases between them. The CDR3 DNA reads as TGTGCCAGCAGTAGTCGGAACACCGGGGAGCTGTTTTTT. The encoded protein is CASSSRNTGELFF.

The chain employs TRBV13 and TRBJ1-6; a weak D match, TRBD1 (6 bases). This CDR3 comprises 14 residues. The germline V gene has CDR1 PRHDT and CDR2 FYEKMQ (reference sequence). Between the trimmed V and J ends, which lost 1 base and 7 bases, there was a span of 8 bases. CDR3 bases: TGTGCCAGCAGCTTAGACAGGGTGAATTCACCCCTCCACTTT. Translated: CASSLDRVNSPLHF.

This chain links TRBV6-1 with TRBJ2-2, with 8 bases aligning to TRBD1. Germline CDR1 and CDR2: MNHNS and SASEGT. The CDR3 covers 13 residues. Trimming at V came to 6 bases and at J to 6 bases, leaving 3 bases not matched to a gene. This chain's CDR3 is CASSSGGSGELFF. As DNA, the CDR3 is TGTGCCAGCAGCTCAGGGGGCTCCGGGGAGCTGTTTTTT.

The rearrangement links TRBV6-5 to TRBJ1-6; tentative D call: TRBD1 (5 bases). The V end lost 2 bases, the J end lost 7 bases, and 9 bases lay between the germline ends. In germline, CDR1 is MNHEY, CDR2 SVGAGI. CDR3 length: 14 amino acids. The CDR3 region has the DNA TGTGCCAGCAGTTACGGGGGAGAAAATTCACCCCTCCACTTT. This gives the protein CASSYGGENSPLHF.

This chain links TRBV4-1 with TRBJ2-4; D uncertain. Trimming took 4 bases from V and 1 from J, leaving 8 bases between them. The CDR3 loop spans 14 amino acids. Germline CDR1 is MGHRA and CDR2 is YSYEKL. CDR3 nucleotide sequence: TGCGCCAGCAGCCGCCAGACGGCCAAAAACATTCAGTACTTC. It specifies CASSRQTAKNIQYF.

The CDR3 DNA reads as TGTGCCAGCAGCCTGCGGACCCTAGGGGGCTACACCTTC. Its translation: CASSLRTLGGYTF. The gene calls are TRBV5-4 and TRBJ1-2; the D is unclear. Between the trimmed V and J ends, which lost 4 bases and 8 bases, there was a span of 15 bases. Germline CDR1 and CDR2: SGHNT and YYREEE (reference sequence). The CDR3 sequence is 13 residues long.

As regards this clone: This sample also contains other DNA sequences that code for the same CDR3. The chain combines TRBV6-1 with TRBJ1-6; 9 positions agree with TRBD1. The CDR3 consists of 16 residues. With V trimmed by 1 base and J by 7 bases, 5 bases remained unmatched. CDR1 and CDR2 from the germline V gene are MNHNS and SASEGT. CDR3: CASSEVGTGPNSPLHF. For the CDR3, the DNA is TGTGCCAGCAGTGAAGTTGGGACAGGGCCGAATTCACCCCTCCACTTT.